The 23 T cell receptor beta chains in this list originate from one sample, sequenced in a study of tumor-infiltrating lymphocytes in primary liver carcinoma. DNA and RNA were both co-extracted from about 19-30 mg of bulk tissue that had not been sorted. A constant-region primer served to make TCR beta cDNA from roughly 480 ng total RNA. It was through three nested multiplex PCR rounds of slightly modified ARM-PCR that TCR beta libraries arose. With TRBV1-TRBV30 forward primers and a C-beta reverse primer, the first two PCR rounds were run for around 11 cycles each. Via MiXCR, TCRdb re-called the multiplex PCR reads, giving one row per CDR3 protein. Among under 130,000 distinct CDR3 sequences listed, approximately 78% were seen once. The specimen sequenced was liver tumor tissue from sampling region 3. Subset noted: tumor region T3, left-lateral pole. Source of these receptors: a man in his forties with primary liver carcinoma and hepatitis B virus infection.

In the case of this clonotype: A clone one base away is much larger, so this may be a read error. CDR3 DNA sequence: TGTGCCAGCAGATCTTCGGGGGGGACCGCCTCACCCCTCCACTTT. Amino acid sequence: CASRSSGGTASPLHF. The chain joins TRBV6-1 to TRBJ1-6; D perhaps matches TRBD1 (5 bases). This CDR3 is built from 15 residues. V lost 6 bases and J lost 10, with 19 bases in between. CDR1 and CDR2 from the germline V gene are MNHNS and SASEGT.

The chain employs TRBV3-1 and TRBJ2-1, with D possibly TRBD2 on 6 matching bases. Deletions cut 1 base from V and 8 bases from J, with 24 bases between. This CDR3 is 18 amino acids long. Per the germline V gene, CDR1 is LGHDT and CDR2 is YNNKEL (reference sequence). CDR3 coding DNA: TGTGCCAGCAGCCAAGGAATTAGCGGTCTTCTATCGGGGGATGAGCAGTTCTTC. The encoded protein is CASSQGISGLLSGDEQFF.

V is TRBV11-2 and J is TRBJ2-6; D may match TRBD1 or TRBD2 (6 bases each). The CDR3 totals 21 residues. The ends were cut back, 5 bases at V and 2 bases at J, with 28 bases in the middle. Germline assignment: CDR1 SGHAT and CDR2 FQNNGV. CDR3 loop: CASSMEGDGGISLTGANVLTF. The CDR3 nucleotides read TGTGCCAGCAGCATGGAGGGAGACGGGGGCATTTCCCTCACTGGGGCCAACGTCCTGACTTTC.

In regard to this clonotype: At one end, the junction sequence differs from germline, possibly due to a read error. The rearrangement uses TRBV5-4 and TRBJ2-1, with 7 bases that match TRBD1. Germline CDR1 reads SGHNT; CDR2 reads YYREEE (reference sequence). This CDR3 is 14 amino acids long. CDR3 amino acids: CASSLRDSRNERFF. CDR3 coding DNA: TGTGCCAGCAGCCTTAGGGACAGCCGCAATGAGCGGTTCTTC.

The V call is TRBV12-3 or TRBV12-4, the J call TRBJ2-5; 8 bases line up with TRBD2. The CDR3 is 13 amino acids. The CDR3 reads CTSGRSGAETQYF. CDR3 bases: TGTACTAGCGGCCGAAGCGGGGCAGAGACCCAGTACTTC.

As for this clonotype: The junction and the germline gene differ at one end; a read error may be behind it. The chain links TRBV10-3 to TRBJ2-5; TRBD1 might be the D (6 bases). Per germline, CDR1 ENHRY and CDR2 SYGVKD. This CDR3 is 15 amino acids long. DNA for the CDR3: TGTCCCATCAGTACCGTTACAGGGAACCAAGAGACCCAGTACTTC. As protein: CPISTVTGNQETQYF.

As to this clonotype: Its ends do not fully match the called genes, so a read error is possible. J is TRBJ2-2 and V is TRBV28; D might be TRBD2 (5 bases). This CDR3 is 15 amino acids long. Germline CDR1 reads MDHEN; CDR2 reads SYDVKM. CDR3 amino acids: CTSRWGGVDTGEQFF. CDR3 coding DNA: TGTACCAGCAGGTGGGGTGGGGTAGACACCGGGGAGCAGTTTTTT.

This clonotype was counted a single time. One end of the junction fails to match germline, which may point to a read error. The chain combines TRBV6-6 with TRBJ2-4; unclear D gene. From germline, CDR1 is MNHNY and CDR2 SVGAGI (reference sequence). This CDR3 contains 14 residues. As DNA, the CDR3 is TGTGCCAGCAGCCCCGGTCAAGCCAAAAGCATTCAGTACTTC. It codes for CASSPGQAKSIQYF.

The CDR3 region is CASRLTRDSYQPQHF. The CDR3, as DNA: TGTGCCAGCAGGTTGACTCGAGACAGCTATCAGCCCCAGCATTTT. V and J are TRBV7-8 and TRBJ1-5; a weak D match, TRBD1 (5 bases). V was clipped by 6 bases and J by 5 bases, with 17 bases between them. The CDR3 is 15 residues long. Germline V gene lookup returns CDR1 SGHVS and CDR2 FQNEAQ.

The J gene is TRBJ2-5, the V gene TRBV5-4; D unresolved. The germline V gene encodes CDR1 SGHNT and CDR2 YYREEE (reference sequence). The V and J ends lost 0 bases and 2 bases respectively, with 14 bases between them. This CDR3 contains 16 residues. CDR3 region: CASSLVHQLQQETQYF. The CDR3 DNA reads as TGTGCCAGCAGCTTGGTCCATCAACTGCAGCAAGAGACCCAGTACTTC.

On this clonotype itself: The germline gene is not matched at one end of the junction; a read error may be the cause. The chain is built from TRBV5-1 and TRBJ2-2, with TRBD2 as a possible D gene (6 bases). CDR1 and CDR2 from the germline V gene are SGHRS and YFSETQ. The CDR3 totals 15 residues. The DNA for the CDR3 is TGCACTAGCTGCTTGGCCATGGGGAGCACCGGGGAGTTGTTTTTT. Amino acid sequence: CTSCLAMGSTGELFF. Combining the CDR3 with reference TRBV5-1 and TRBJ2-2 gives the whole variable domain KAGVTQTPRYLIKTRGQQVTLSCSPISGHRSVSWYQQTPGQGLQFLFEYFSETQRNKGNFPGRFSGRQFSNSRSEMNVSTLELGDSALYLCTSCLAMGSTGELFFGEGSRLTVL.

As for this clonotype: A read error may account for a junction end that differs from germline. The V and J genes are TRBV12-3 or TRBV12-4 and TRBJ2-5; D gene unclear. This CDR3 is 14 amino acids long. Here the CDR3 reads CVSSLGATSRTQYF. In DNA form, the CDR3 reads TGTGTCAGCAGTTTAGGAGCCACCTCTCGGACCCAGTACTTC.

Turning to this clonotype: Compared with germline, one end of the junction differs, possibly owing to a read error. The chain links TRBV4-2 to TRBJ1-2; D gene ambiguous. This CDR3 comprises 15 residues. CDR1 is LGHNA and CDR2 is YNFKEQ in the germline V gene. CDR3 sequence: CARSQGARSPYDYTF. CDR3 bases: TGTGCCAGAAGCCAAGGCGCCAGGAGCCCCTATGACTACACCTTC.

On this clonotype itself: One end of the junction fails to match germline, which may point to a read error. The V call is TRBV5-6, the J call TRBJ2-1; 10 nucleotides line up with TRBD2. From germline, CDR1 is SGHDT and CDR2 YYEEEE. The CDR3 length is 16 residues. This CDR3 is CASSPFGSGRDNEQFF. The CDR3 DNA follows: TGTGCCAGCAGCCCGTTTGGGAGCGGGAGGGACAACGAGCAGTTCTTC.

A word on this clonotype: A junction end diverges from the germline sequence, so it may reflect a read error. V usage is TRBV4-2 and J usage is TRBJ2-1, with D perhaps matching TRBD2 (6 bases). In germline, CDR1 is LGHNA, CDR2 YNFKEQ. This CDR3 has 15 residues. The CDR3 spells CASSQDWTTGGEEYF. CDR3 DNA: TGTGCCAGCAGCCAAGATTGGACTACTGGCGGTGAGGAGTACTTC.

Details on this clonotype: At one boundary the junction diverges from the germline segment, which might be a read error. This rearrangement joins TRBV11-2 to TRBJ2-4; D unclear. Per the germline V gene, CDR1 is SGHAT and CDR2 is FQNNGV. This CDR3 has 15 residues. The CDR3 DNA follows: TGTGTCAGTACCACTTCGGCGGTAGCCAAAAACATTCAGTACTTT. Amino acids: CVSTTSAVAKNIQYF.

The J gene is TRBJ1-6, the V gene TRBV7-2; D is possibly TRBD1 (5 bases). Germline V lookup: CDR1 SGHTA, CDR2 FQGNSA. This CDR3 has 15 amino acids. V dropped 4 bases and J dropped 5 bases, with 12 bases sitting between them. DNA for the CDR3: TGTGCCAGCAGCTCCGGGACGGGTAATAATTCACCCCTCCACTTT. This sequence encodes CASSSGTGNNSPLHF.

Notes on this clonotype: A junction end diverges from the germline sequence, so it may reflect a read error. V and J are TRBV29-1 and TRBJ1-4; D might be TRBD1 (5 bases). Germline lookup yields CDR1 SQVTM and CDR2 ANQGSEA. CDR3 length: 13 amino acids. CDR3: CSVSGTGNEKLFF. For the CDR3, the DNA is TGTAGCGTCTCCGGGACGGGGAATGAAAAACTGTTTTTT.

The rearrangement links TRBV29-1 to TRBJ2-1; possibly TRBD2 for D (6 bases). Germline V gene lookup returns CDR1 SQVTM and CDR2 ANQGSEA. The CDR3 loop spans 12 amino acids. CDR3 loop: CGGLQDFDEQFF. CDR3 nucleotides: TGCGGCGGACTACAGGATTTCGATGAGCAGTTCTTC.

Comments on this clonotype: Since no conserved phenylalanine or tryptophan closes the CDR3, a read error is the likely cause. The chain couples TRBV12-3 or TRBV12-4 to TRBJ2-5; 7 nucleotides align to TRBD2. This CDR3 is built from 13 residues. CDR3 loop: CASRRGNGETQYL. The CDR3 DNA reads as TGCGCCAGCAGGCGGGGGAACGGAGAGACCCAGTACCTC.

This clonotype has only a few counts. This may be a read error, as it is one base from a much larger clone. This chain joins TRBV10-2 and TRBJ2-1; D is unresolved. The CDR3 has 13 amino acids. CDR1 and CDR2 from the germline V gene are WSHSY and SAAADI. V shed 7 bases and J shed 9 bases, with 16 bases lying between them. The CDR3 nucleotides are TGCGCCAGCAATGATAGTAGGGCCGGTGAGCAGTTCTTC. Its translation: CASNDSRAGEQFF.

Comment on this clonotype: Compared with germline, one end of the junction differs, possibly owing to a read error. This chain uses TRBV6-6 with TRBJ2-1; the match to TRBD2 covers 12 bases. The CDR3 consists of 19 residues. Germline V gives CDR1 MNHNY, CDR2 SVGAGI (reference sequence). CDR3: CASSYSLAGGSGSFNEQLF. The CDR3 DNA is TGTGCCAGCAGTTACTCACTAGCGGGAGGATCGGGCTCCTTCAATGAGCAGTTATTC.

This clonotype was picked up many times. The rearrangement links TRBV7-9 to TRBJ2-5, with a weak D call TRBD2 (7 bases). The CDR3 is 12 residues long. Trimming took off 7 bases at V and 4 bases at J, with 10 bases between the two ends. Germline V lookup: CDR1 SEHNR, CDR2 FQNEAQ (reference sequence). In DNA form, the CDR3 reads TGTGCCAGCAACAGGGAGGGAGAGACCCAGTACTTC. It yields the protein CASNREGETQYF.